This T cell receptor beta chain came from a study of cytomegalovirus exposure and HLA in healthy donors. Notes on the study in general: While the bulk of TCR sequences proved rare, some public TCRs turned up in many donors.

The CDR3 has 14 amino acids. Germline V gene lookup returns CDR1 MDHEN and CDR2 SYDVKM. V gave up 5 bases and J gave up 3 bases, with 13 bases separating them. The study ran its PCR with 60 Vbeta and 13 Jbeta primers. Produced via immunoSEQ multiplex PCR; TCRdb's table is partial and in-frame only. The table has approximately 170,000 clones, 81% seen once; the top ten hold 1.3%. Worth noting for this clone: Its antigen is not known.

The clonotype originates from a man over 45 in good health and CMV-seropositive. Sequencing used PBMCs. The chain couples TRBV28 to TRBJ1-1; D might be TRBD1 (5 bases). CDR3 coding DNA: TGTGCCAGCAGTCGGGCCAGGACATACACTGAAGCTTTCTTT. Encoded protein: CASSRARTYTEAFF.